Listed below are T cell receptor beta chains from one sample, sequenced in a study of shared clonotypes between healthy human individuals. The method was immunoSEQ multiplex PCR; TCRdb's version includes in-frame clones alone and lacks a portion of them. The sample lists around 340,000 clones, over 70% occurring once. Sequencing was performed on memory CD4+ T cells sorted from blood. The receptors here all came from a man younger than 40 in good health. CDR3s include the opening cysteine and the closing phenylalanine or tryptophan. D genes are given only for firm matches. Clone size is stated in some rows and not others, as once, few, many or a class when expanded.

J gene: TRBJ2-7
D gene: -
clone size: -
V gene: TRBV5-1
CDR3 DNA: TGCGCCAGCCACCACCAGGGTTCCGGCGAGCAGTACTTC
CDR3 protein: CASHHQGSGEQYF

J gene: TRBJ2-3
D gene: TRBD1
clone size: once
V gene: TRBV7-7
CDR3 DNA: TGTGCCAGCAGTTTGGGACAGGCAGATACGCAGTATTTT
CDR3 protein: CASSLGQADTQYF

J gene: TRBJ1-5
D gene: -
clone size: -
V gene: TRBV5-5
CDR3 DNA: TGTGCCAGCAGCCTAACAGGTAATAGCAATCAGCCCCAGCATTTT
CDR3 protein: CASSLTGNSNQPQHF

J gene: TRBJ2-7
D gene: TRBD1
clone size: -
V gene: TRBV30
CDR3 DNA: TGTGCCTGGGAAACCCCCGGGACAGCCGGGGACGAGCAGTACTTC
CDR3 protein: CAWETPGTAGDEQYF

J gene: TRBJ2-3
D gene: TRBD2
clone size: few
V gene: TRBV2
CDR3 DNA: TGTGCCAGCAGGGGAGGACTAGCAAGGGATACGCAGTATTTT
CDR3 protein: CASRGGLARDTQYF

J gene: TRBJ1-1
D gene: -
clone size: -
V gene: TRBV5-6
CDR3 DNA: TGTGCCAGCAGCACCGAGAAGATTGGGGTAATGAACACTGAAGCTTTCTTT
CDR3 protein: CASSTEKIGVMNTEAFF

J gene: TRBJ1-2
D gene: TRBD1
clone size: -
V gene: TRBV9
CDR3 DNA: TGTGCCAGCAGCGCGGATACAGGGGGCGGTTCTGGCTACACCTTC
CDR3 protein: CASSADTGGGSGYTF

J gene: TRBJ2-1
D gene: TRBD2
clone size: -
V gene: TRBV11-3
CDR3 DNA: TGTGCCAGCAGCCCTACAGCGGGAGCCAATGAGCAGTTCTTC
CDR3 protein: CASSPTAGANEQFF

J gene: TRBJ2-1
D gene: -
clone size: many
V gene: TRBV2
CDR3 DNA: TGTGCCAGCACCGGACGACTAGGGTCCTACAATGAGCAGTTCTTC
CDR3 protein: CASTGRLGSYNEQFF

J gene: TRBJ1-1
D gene: -
clone size: -
V gene: TRBV11-2
CDR3 DNA: TGTGCCAGCAGCCTACTACTGGGGGCGGGAGAAGCTTTCTTT
CDR3 protein: CASSLLLGAGEAFF

J gene: TRBJ2-5
D gene: TRBD1
clone size: few
V gene: TRBV29-1
CDR3 DNA: TGCAGCGTTGGACAGGGGGGCGAGACCCAGTACTTC
CDR3 protein: CSVGQGGETQYF

J gene: TRBJ1-4
D gene: -
clone size: -
V gene: TRBV28
CDR3 DNA: TGTGCCAGCTACTCACCGGGACGGAATAATGAAAAACTGTTTTTT
CDR3 protein: CASYSPGRNNEKLFF

J gene: TRBJ2-1
D gene: TRBD2
clone size: -
V gene: TRBV7-9
CDR3 DNA: TGTGCCAGCAGCCGAGGTAGCGGGAGGGGGAATGAGCAGTTCTTC
CDR3 protein: CASSRGSGRGNEQFF

J gene: TRBJ2-3
D gene: TRBD2
clone size: -
V gene: TRBV5-1
CDR3 DNA: TGCGCCAGTAACCCAACGGGAGGGGGCACAGATACGCAGTATTTT
CDR3 protein: CASNPTGGGTDTQYF

J gene: TRBJ1-5
D gene: TRBD1
clone size: once
V gene: TRBV19
CDR3 DNA: TGTGCCAGTAATCCGGACAGGGAGTATAGCAATCAGCCCCAGCATTTT
CDR3 protein: CASNPDREYSNQPQHF

J gene: TRBJ2-2
D gene: TRBD2
clone size: -
V gene: TRBV19
CDR3 DNA: TGTGCCAGTAGTCTCCGACTAGCGGGAGGGCCGTCGGGTAACACCGGGGAGCTGTTTTTT
CDR3 protein: CASSLRLAGGPSGNTGELFF

J gene: TRBJ2-1
D gene: TRBD1
clone size: once
V gene: TRBV11-3
CDR3 DNA: TGTGCCAGCAGCCGAGACAGGGGCTATGAGCAGTTCTTC
CDR3 protein: CASSRDRGYEQFF

J gene: TRBJ2-5
D gene: TRBD1
clone size: -
V gene: TRBV15
CDR3 DNA: TGTGCCACCAGCGGGACAGAGACAGAGACCCAGTACTTC
CDR3 protein: CATSGTETETQYF

J gene: TRBJ1-2
D gene: TRBD1
clone size: -
V gene: TRBV28
CDR3 DNA: TGTGCCAGCAGCGGGACAGGCCTACTCTATGGCTACACCTTC
CDR3 protein: CASSGTGLLYGYTF

J gene: TRBJ2-3
D gene: -
clone size: -
V gene: TRBV2
CDR3 DNA: TGTGCCAGCACCCGGACTGCCGATACGCAGTATTTT
CDR3 protein: CASTRTADTQYF

J gene: TRBJ1-2
D gene: TRBD1
clone size: once
V gene: TRBV18
CDR3 DNA: TGTGCCAGCTCACCAACCGGGACAGGGGACTATGGCTACACCTTC
CDR3 protein: CASSPTGTGDYGYTF

J gene: TRBJ2-7
D gene: -
clone size: -
V gene: TRBV28
CDR3 DNA: TGTGCCAGCAGTACCTACGAGCAGTACTTC
CDR3 protein: CASSTYEQYF

J gene: TRBJ2-7
D gene: -
clone size: -
V gene: TRBV7-8
CDR3 DNA: TGTGCCAGCAGCTTAAGGGGGACTCTGACTAGCCTGGGCGAGCAGTACTTC
CDR3 protein: CASSLRGTLTSLGEQYF

J gene: TRBJ2-7
D gene: -
clone size: once
V gene: TRBV6-5
CDR3 DNA: TGTGCCAGCAGTACAACAGCCTCCTACGAGCAGTACTTC
CDR3 protein: CASSTTASYEQYF

J gene: TRBJ2-4
D gene: TRBD2
clone size: -
V gene: TRBV13
CDR3 DNA: TGTGCCAGCAGCCAGCTAAACGCCGGACTAGCGGGAAACATTCAGTACTTC
CDR3 protein: CASSQLNAGLAGNIQYF

J gene: TRBJ1-5
D gene: -
clone size: -
V gene: TRBV4-3
CDR3 DNA: TGCGCCAGCAGCCAAGATCTTTACCAGCCCCAGCATTTT
CDR3 protein: CASSQDLYQPQHF

J gene: TRBJ2-5
D gene: -
clone size: few
V gene: TRBV2
CDR3 DNA: TGTGCCAGCAGTGAATACCAAGAGACCCAGTACTTC
CDR3 protein: CASSEYQETQYF

J gene: TRBJ1-5
D gene: -
clone size: -
V gene: TRBV5-1
CDR3 DNA: TGCGCCAGCGCCCCCGGTTTTGGGAATCAGCCCCAGCATTTT
CDR3 protein: CASAPGFGNQPQHF

J gene: TRBJ2-5
D gene: -
clone size: -
V gene: TRBV4-2
CDR3 DNA: TGTGCCAGCAGCCCAGTGGGCCAGGGGCTTAAGACCCAGTACTTC
CDR3 protein: CASSPVGQGLKTQYF

J gene: TRBJ2-5
D gene: TRBD2
clone size: few
V gene: TRBV11-2
CDR3 DNA: TGTGCCAGCAGCCTGTACAAAGGGACTAGCGGGGCCACCCAGTACTTC
CDR3 protein: CASSLYKGTSGATQYF

J gene: TRBJ1-2
D gene: TRBD1
clone size: once
V gene: TRBV19
CDR3 DNA: TGTGCCAGTAGTACGCGACAGGGCCCAGGCTATGGCTACACCTTC
CDR3 protein: CASSTRQGPGYGYTF

J gene: TRBJ2-7
D gene: TRBD1
clone size: -
V gene: TRBV5-1
CDR3 DNA: TGCGCCAGCAGCATGCCCGGCGCAGGGGGCACAAAGCAGTACTTC
CDR3 protein: CASSMPGAGGTKQYF

J gene: TRBJ2-3
D gene: -
clone size: -
V gene: TRBV7-8
CDR3 DNA: TGTGCCAGCAGCTTAGCCGGGACCCCGGATACGCAGTATTTT
CDR3 protein: CASSLAGTPDTQYF

J gene: TRBJ2-2
D gene: -
clone size: once
V gene: TRBV2
CDR3 DNA: TGTGCCAGCAGTGTCTTTCGGGGGGAGCTGTTTTTT
CDR3 protein: CASSVFRGELFF

J gene: TRBJ1-2
D gene: -
clone size: -
V gene: TRBV6-4
CDR3 DNA: TGTGCCAGCAGCCCATCGGACAGCTTAAACTATGGCTACACCTTC
CDR3 protein: CASSPSDSLNYGYTF

J gene: TRBJ1-1
D gene: -
clone size: -
V gene: TRBV11-3
CDR3 DNA: TGTGCCAGCAGCTTACGAGGGGTCACCGAAGCTTTCTTT
CDR3 protein: CASSLRGVTEAFF

J gene: TRBJ2-7
D gene: -
clone size: -
V gene: TRBV11-1
CDR3 DNA: TGTGCCAGCGGCCCGACCTTAAGAGCCGAGCAGTACTTC
CDR3 protein: CASGPTLRAEQYF

J gene: TRBJ1-4
D gene: -
clone size: -
V gene: TRBV19
CDR3 DNA: TGTGCCAGTAGGATGGTCCCATCTAGCCATAATGAAAAACTGTTTTTT
CDR3 protein: CASRMVPSSHNEKLFF

J gene: TRBJ2-7
D gene: -
clone size: -
V gene: TRBV6-5
CDR3 DNA: TGTGCCAGCAGTACCAGGAGCGAGCAGTACTTC
CDR3 protein: CASSTRSEQYF

J gene: TRBJ1-1
D gene: -
clone size: few
V gene: TRBV30
CDR3 DNA: TGTGCCTGGAGTAATGGGGTTATGAACACTGAAGCTTTCTTT
CDR3 protein: CAWSNGVMNTEAFF

J gene: TRBJ2-5
D gene: TRBD2
clone size: -
V gene: TRBV27
CDR3 DNA: TGTGCCAGCAGTTTTGGTGGCGGGAGGGCCGGGACCCAGTACTTC
CDR3 protein: CASSFGGGRAGTQYF